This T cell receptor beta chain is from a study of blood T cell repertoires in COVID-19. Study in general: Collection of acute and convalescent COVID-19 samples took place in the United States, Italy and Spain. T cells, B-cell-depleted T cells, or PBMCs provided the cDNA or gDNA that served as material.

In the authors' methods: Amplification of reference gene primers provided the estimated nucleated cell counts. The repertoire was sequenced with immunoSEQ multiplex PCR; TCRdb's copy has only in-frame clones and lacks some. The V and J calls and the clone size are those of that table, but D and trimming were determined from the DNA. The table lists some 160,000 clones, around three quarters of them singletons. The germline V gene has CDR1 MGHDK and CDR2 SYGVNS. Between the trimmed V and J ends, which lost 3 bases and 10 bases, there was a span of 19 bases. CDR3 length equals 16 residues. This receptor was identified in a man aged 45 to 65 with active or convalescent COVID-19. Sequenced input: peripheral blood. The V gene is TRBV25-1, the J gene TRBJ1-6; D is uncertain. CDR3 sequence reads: CASSDQRETPGSPLHF. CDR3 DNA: TGTGCCAGCAGTGATCAACGGGAGACACCCGGGTCACCCCTCCACTTT.